Sequencing of this TCR beta chain was carried out in a study of blood T cell repertoires in COVID-19. Study-wide context: T cells, B-cell-depleted T cells, or PBMCs supplied cDNA or gDNA.

CDR1 SGHTA and CDR2 FQGTGA come from the germline V gene. The CDR3 has 15 residues. The ends were cut back, 10 bases at V and 3 bases at J, with 16 bases in the middle. Sequencing used immunoSEQ multiplex PCR; TCRdb keeps in-frame clones, though not all of them. The repertoire has approximately 440,000 clones, roughly 88% of them found once; the top ten carry roughly 12%. Sequencing was performed on peripheral blood. This TCR was recovered from a woman between 50 and 59 years old with COVID-19, enrolled during active disease. J is TRBJ2-6 and V is TRBV7-3; a possible D gene is TRBD1 (5 bases). CDR3 nucleotides: TGTGCCACCCAGGGCTTTTTCGGTGGGGCCAACGTCCTGACTTTC. This encodes CATQGFFGGANVLTF.